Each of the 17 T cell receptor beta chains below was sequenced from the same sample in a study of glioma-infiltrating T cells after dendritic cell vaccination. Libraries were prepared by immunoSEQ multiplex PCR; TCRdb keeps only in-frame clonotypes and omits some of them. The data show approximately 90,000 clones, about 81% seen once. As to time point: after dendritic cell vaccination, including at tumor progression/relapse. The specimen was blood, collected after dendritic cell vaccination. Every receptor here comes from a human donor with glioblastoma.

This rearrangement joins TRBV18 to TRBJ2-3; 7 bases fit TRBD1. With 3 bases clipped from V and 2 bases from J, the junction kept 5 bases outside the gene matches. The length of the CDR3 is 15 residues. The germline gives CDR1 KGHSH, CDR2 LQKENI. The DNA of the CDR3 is TGTGCCAGCTCACCTCCGGGACAGCCCACAGATACGCAGTATTTT. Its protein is CASSPPGQPTDTQYF.

In DNA form, the CDR3 reads TGCGCCAGCAGCTTGCAGGGGGAAGGCACCGGGGAGCTGTTTTTT. It specifies CASSLQGEGTGELFF. This chain uses TRBV5-1 with TRBJ2-2, with 7 bases identical to TRBD1. CDR1 and CDR2 (germline): SGHRS, YFSETQ. The J segment lost 4 bases and the V segment lost 1 base, leaving 4 bases of the junction unmatched. This CDR3 has 15 residues.

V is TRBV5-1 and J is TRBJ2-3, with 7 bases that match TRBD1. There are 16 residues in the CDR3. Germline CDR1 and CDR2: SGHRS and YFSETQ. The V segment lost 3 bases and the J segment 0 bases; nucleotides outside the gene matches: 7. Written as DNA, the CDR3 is TGCGCCAGCAGCTCGGGACAGAAGAAGAGCACAGATACGCAGTATTTT. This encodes CASSSGQKKSTDTQYF.

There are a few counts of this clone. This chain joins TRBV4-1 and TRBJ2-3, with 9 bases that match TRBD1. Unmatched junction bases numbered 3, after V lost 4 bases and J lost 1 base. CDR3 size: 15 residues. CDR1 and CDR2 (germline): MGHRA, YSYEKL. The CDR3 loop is CASSLRDRGTDTQYF. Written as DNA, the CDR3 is TGCGCCAGCAGCCTCCGGGACAGGGGCACAGATACGCAGTATTTT.

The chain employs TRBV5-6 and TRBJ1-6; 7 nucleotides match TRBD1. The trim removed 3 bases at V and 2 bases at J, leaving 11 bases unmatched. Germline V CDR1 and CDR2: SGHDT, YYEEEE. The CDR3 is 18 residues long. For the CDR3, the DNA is TGTGCCAGCAGCTATAGAGACAGGGTCAAAACCTATAATTCACCCCTCCACTTT. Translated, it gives CASSYRDRVKTYNSPLHF.

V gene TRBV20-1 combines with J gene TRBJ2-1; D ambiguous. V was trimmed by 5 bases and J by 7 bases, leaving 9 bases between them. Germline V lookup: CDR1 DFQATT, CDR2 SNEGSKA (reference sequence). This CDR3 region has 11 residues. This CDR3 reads CSARLVNEQFF. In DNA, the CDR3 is TGCAGTGCTCGTCTAGTTAATGAGCAGTTCTTC.

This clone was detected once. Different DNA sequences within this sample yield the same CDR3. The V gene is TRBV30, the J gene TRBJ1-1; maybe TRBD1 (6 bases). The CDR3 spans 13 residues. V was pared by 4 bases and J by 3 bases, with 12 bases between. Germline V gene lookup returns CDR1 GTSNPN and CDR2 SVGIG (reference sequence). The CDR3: CAWMGGPHTEAFF. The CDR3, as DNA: TGTGCCTGGATGGGGGGGCCACACACTGAAGCTTTCTTT.

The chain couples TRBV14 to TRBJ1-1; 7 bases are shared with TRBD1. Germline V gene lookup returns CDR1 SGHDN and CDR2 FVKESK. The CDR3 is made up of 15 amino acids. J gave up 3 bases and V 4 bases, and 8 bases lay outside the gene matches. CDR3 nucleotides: TGTGCCAGCAGCCGAAAGGGGGCCGGGTACACTGAAGCTTTCTTT. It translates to CASSRKGAGYTEAFF.

The CDR3 DNA reads TGTGCCAGCAGCTTGTACGGGAGACACAATGAGCAGTTCTTC. Its protein is CASSLYGRHNEQFF. The chain recombines TRBV5-6 with TRBJ2-1; TRBD2 is a possible D gene (6 bases). V lost 1 base to trimming and J lost 5 bases, with 10 bases between them. The CDR3 covers 14 residues. CDR1 is SGHDT, CDR2 YYEEEE, per germline. Looking up the rest from reference TRBV5-6 and TRBJ2-1 gives the full variable domain: DAGVTQSPTHLIKTRGQQVTLRCSPKSGHDTVSWYQQALGQGPQFIFQYYEEEERQRGNFPDRFSGHQFPNYSSELNVNALLLGDSALYLCASSLYGRHNEQFFGPGTRLTVL.

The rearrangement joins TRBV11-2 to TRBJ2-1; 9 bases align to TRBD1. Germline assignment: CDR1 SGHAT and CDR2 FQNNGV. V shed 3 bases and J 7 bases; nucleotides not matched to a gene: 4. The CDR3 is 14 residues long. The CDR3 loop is CASSFGTGSNEQFF. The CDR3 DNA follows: TGTGCCAGCAGCTTCGGGACAGGGAGTAATGAGCAGTTCTTC. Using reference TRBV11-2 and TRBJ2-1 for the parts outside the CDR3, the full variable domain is EAGVAQSPRYKIIEKRQSVAFWCNPISGHATLYWYQQILGQGPKLLIQFQNNGVVDDSQLPKDRFSAERLKGVDSTLKIQPAKLEDSAVYLCASSFGTGSNEQFFGPGTRLTVL.

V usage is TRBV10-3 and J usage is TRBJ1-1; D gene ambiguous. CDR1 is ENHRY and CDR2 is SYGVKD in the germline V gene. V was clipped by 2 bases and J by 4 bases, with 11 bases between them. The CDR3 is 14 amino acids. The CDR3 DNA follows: TGTGCCATCAGTGAGCGGGCAGAGGGCACTGAAGCTTTCTTT. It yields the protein CAISERAEGTEAFF.

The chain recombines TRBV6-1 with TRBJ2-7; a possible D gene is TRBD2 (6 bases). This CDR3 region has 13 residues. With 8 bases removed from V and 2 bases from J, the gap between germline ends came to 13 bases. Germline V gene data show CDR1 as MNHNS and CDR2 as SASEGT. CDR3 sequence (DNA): TGTGCCAGCCGGTGGGCGGGGACCTACGAGCAGTACGTC. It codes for CASRWAGTYEQYV.

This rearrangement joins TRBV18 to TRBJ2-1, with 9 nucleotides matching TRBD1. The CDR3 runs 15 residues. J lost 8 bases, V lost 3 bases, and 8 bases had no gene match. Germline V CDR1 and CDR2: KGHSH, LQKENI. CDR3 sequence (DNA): TGTGCCAGCTCACCGTTTGGACAGGGGTACGATGAGCAGTTCTTC. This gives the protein CASSPFGQGYDEQFF.

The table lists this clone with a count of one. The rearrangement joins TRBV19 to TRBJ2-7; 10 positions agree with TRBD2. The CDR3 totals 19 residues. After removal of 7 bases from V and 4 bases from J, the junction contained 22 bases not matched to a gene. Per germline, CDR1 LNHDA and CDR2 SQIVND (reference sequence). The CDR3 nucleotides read TGTGCCAGTACCGGCCCTGCTTCGAAGAGGCCTAGCGGGAGATACGAGCAGTACGTC. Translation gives CASTGPASKRPSGRYEQYV.

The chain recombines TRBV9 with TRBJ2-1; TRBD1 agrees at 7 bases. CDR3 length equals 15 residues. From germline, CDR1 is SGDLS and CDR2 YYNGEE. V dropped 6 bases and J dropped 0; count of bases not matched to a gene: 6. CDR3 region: CASNQGVSSYNEQFF. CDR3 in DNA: TGTGCCAGCAACCAGGGGGTTAGCTCCTACAATGAGCAGTTCTTC. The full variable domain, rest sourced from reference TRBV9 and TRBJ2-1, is DSGVTQTPKHLITATGQRVTLRCSPRSGDLSVYWYQQSLDQGLQFLIQYYNGEERAKGNILERFSAQQFPDLHSELNLSSLELGDSALYFCASNQGVSSYNEQFFGPGTRLTVL.

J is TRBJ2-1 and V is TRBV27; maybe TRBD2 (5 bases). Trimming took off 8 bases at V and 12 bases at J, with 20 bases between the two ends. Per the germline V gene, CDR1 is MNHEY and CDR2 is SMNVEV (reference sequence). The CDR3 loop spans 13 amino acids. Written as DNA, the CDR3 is TGTGCCAGCTCCCAGGAGGTGGGATTTGGGCAGTTCTTC. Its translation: CASSQEVGFGQFF.

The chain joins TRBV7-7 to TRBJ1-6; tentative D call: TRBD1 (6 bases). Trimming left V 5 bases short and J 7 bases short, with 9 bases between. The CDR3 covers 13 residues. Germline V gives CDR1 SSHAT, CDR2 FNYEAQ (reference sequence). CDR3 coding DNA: TGTGCCAGCAGCCTAGACAGGAATTCACCCCTCCACTTT. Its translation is CASSLDRNSPLHF.